This paragraph reports one T cell receptor beta chain. This clone was picked up a small number of times. Its antigen is still unknown. The input lacks base qualities; no much larger clone sits a single base away. The sample belongs to a study of cytomegalovirus exposure and HLA in healthy donors (dated by TCRdb to the late 2010s). About the investigation overall: An earlier analysis of some 600 of the donors reported under 300 Gb of sequence data and roughly 120 million unique TCR beta sequences obtained from around 190 million T cells. Approximately 330 gigabases of sequencing data and 91 million or so unique TCR sequences made up an early release that covered some 640 HLA-typed donors. Among the roughly 400 genotyped donors, about 83% belonged to the genetic ancestry cluster associated with self-reported Caucasian donors. The study aimed to test whether signatures of past pathogen exposure could be identified by cataloging public T cell receptors. The study profiled the T cell repertoires of approximately 700 subjects by immunosequencing and related them to cytomegalovirus serostatus. Besides the first cohort of roughly 640 subjects, a separate validation cohort made up of 95 to 150 different subjects was used. The study combined high-throughput TCR immunosequencing, statistical association of individual TCRs with disease status, and machine learning to predict cytomegalovirus infection status. To study patterns of TCR occurrence, a later analysis re-analyzed previously published TCR beta repertoires from several hundred donors and added high-resolution HLA genotyping. In the later analysis, no new phenotypic data were used to find candidate immune exposures; instead, reliance was placed on TCR beta sequences and their occurrence across donors. An earlier analysis of a few hundred of the donors applied high-throughput TCR beta sequencing to assess whether each TCR beta V gene segment acted as functional or pseudogenic. Donor age, sex, ethnicity and CMV serostatus were collected together with the repertoire data. In a later genetic analysis, genome-wide SNP genotypes for about three fifths of the 666 donors were used, and that subset was treated as a discovery cohort. All discovery cohort repertoires had been generated on a single sequencing platform. Both class I and class II loci were covered by HLA typing, at four-digit resolution. The number of typed donors differed by locus: roughly 629-630 for A, B, C, DRB1 and DQB1; 500 to 550 for DQA1; 606 for DPA1; and some 470 for DPB1. Because of strong linkage in the cohort, roughly five DR-DQ haplotypes were treated as single units for association and clustering. Across around 400 genotyped donors of the cohort, an average of roughly 200,000 unique TCR beta nucleotide sequences per donor were sequenced, and approximately 19% of those sequences were non-productive.

The cohort comprised fewer than 750 healthy bone marrow donors. At the time of sampling, every cohort member was nominally healthy, though immune exposures that went unrecorded were likely present. The donor was CMV seropositive and was included in the group of 300 or so seropositive cohort members. A peripheral blood sample was provided by each donor, and peripheral blood mononuclear cells were used for TCR beta sequencing. Genomic DNA extraction from the blood cell samples was performed with the Qiagen DNeasy Blood Extraction Kit. Library preparation used the immunoSEQ multiplex PCR assay. For the multiplex PCR, a mixture combining 60 forward primers for TCR Vbeta segments and 13 reverse primers for TCR Jbeta segments was used. The CDR3 region of rearranged TCR beta genes was amplified from genomic DNA with a multiplex PCR assay. On the Illumina HiSeq System, the amplified TCR beta libraries were sequenced as 87-base-pair reads. The paper's processing steps were these. A later analysis counted tens of millions of unique TCR beta chains across the approximately 700 repertoires, and some 11 million of these chains were shared by at least two donors. Raw reads were error-corrected and collapsed into unique sequences by a nearest-neighbor algorithm in which closely related sequences were merged to remove PCR and sequencing errors. Alignment of CDR3 sequences to IMGT reference sequences was used to assign V, D and J gene segments. For a sequence to be retained, at least a six-nucleotide match to both a V gene segment and a J gene segment was required. Rearrangements were called productive when the CDR3 lacked stop codons and stayed in frame with V and J; all others were non-productive. CDR3 was defined according to IMGT convention as the region running from the second conserved V-encoded cysteine to the conserved J-encoded phenylalanine. The earlier analysis of 587 of the donors excluded sequences that lacked an unambiguous match to a single V gene segment. An earlier analysis of a few hundred of the donors called V segments functional above 56.7% productive rearrangements and segregating when the between-donor standard deviation exceeded 5%. A statistical classification framework was built for diagnosing cytomegalovirus status from the catalog of TCR beta chain sequences. In a later analysis, V and J genes were assigned by comparing TCR nucleotide sequences against IMGT/GENE-DB human TR gene sequences. Using the TCRdist pipeline, a later analysis assigned CDR3 sequences along with most-parsimonious VDJ recombination scenarios. In a later analysis, every TCR beta chain was defined by the combination of its CDR3 amino acid sequence and its V-gene family, and reads without a unique V-gene family were dropped. In a later analysis, 450 to 600 highly shared, low-generation-probability nucleotide sequences were removed to address suspected cross-contamination and a sequencing artifact. For each public chain, a later analysis derived a clonal expansion index from normalized ranks of inferred template counts within each repertoire. A later analysis computed generation probabilities with a VDJ recombination model fitted to out-of-frame rearrangements, and checked the results against IGoR. Hypergeometric tests were used in a later analysis to score TCR-TCR, TCR-HLA and TCR-CMV co-occurrence, with a repertoire-size bias correction applied to the TCR pairs. A later analysis estimated false discovery rates by permuting HLA or CMV assignments 20 times. In a later analysis, co-occurring TCRs were grouped using DBSCAN, and TCRdist sequence similarity was added for clustering within HLA-allele-positive subsets. Repertoires with fewer than 30,000 or more than 120,000 public chains, plus five repertoires with anomalous nucleotide sharing, were excluded from co-occurrence clustering. Held by TCRdb, this immuneACCESS table contains in-frame sequences only and omits some clones. Under half of the omission traces to an unresolved V gene where checked; the cause of the rest is unknown. The DNA was the basis for D and trimming; V, J and clone size are from that table. The sample yields 200,000 to 250,000 clones; 77% were counted once. Roughly 2.5% of the sample goes to the ten largest clones.

The full study reports these points: Only TCR beta chains were sequenced in this cohort, and the absence of alpha or paired-chain data limited detectable features. V-gene and J-gene trimming of TCR beta chains was associated with a missense DCLRE1C variant in a later genetic analysis, and the association was replicated in an independent cohort. According to the authors, the approach could potentially be generalized to other disease states and immunological phenotypes. The sequencing pipeline was judged likely to have produced a cluster of highly shared sequence variants as a technical artifact. According to a later analysis, TCR association rates differed among HLA loci, with DRB1 alleles showing the most associated TCRs and HLA-C alleles showing the fewest. Because HLA typing was missing for some donors at each locus, association tests included only the typed subset. An earlier analysis of approximately 600 of the donors showed that most TCR beta V segments appeared in productive rearrangements either about 87% or about 30% of the time, which broadly matched IMGT annotations. Specific HLA alleles were associated with 15,000 to 20,000 TCR beta sequences at a false discovery rate of 0.05 in a later analysis. Most CMV-associated TCR beta chains appeared to be HLA-restricted in a later analysis, and the HLA associations seemed to be driven largely by CMV exposure. In vitro tests confirmed that a few of the cytomegalovirus-associated TCR beta chains recognize cytomegalovirus antigens. Immune exposure information for the cohort was limited to CMV serostatus. A total of fewer than 200 TCR beta chains were listed by the study as associated with cytomegalovirus. A further reported finding was that TCR beta sequences accurately predicted the HLA-A and HLA-B alleles for most subjects in the first cohort. Fewer than 20 rarely observed V segments, including chromosome 9 orphons, were excluded from the earlier analysis of just under 600 of the donors because counts were too low. Linkage disequilibrium might explain the correlated functional status among segregating V segments, but an unknown experimental factor could not be ruled out. Roughly uniform sequencing depth across donors was assumed in presence/absence analyses, although this assumption may not hold. The classifier was reported to diagnose cytomegalovirus status with high specificity and sensitivity in both the original and validation cohorts. In a later analysis, HLA-associated TCR beta chains were found to be more clonally expanded and to have lower generation probabilities than equally common non-associated chains. Compared with the approximately 600-donor mean, donors in an Asian-associated ancestry cluster had fewer N-insertions in productive TCRs, according to a later genetic analysis. When HLA alleles, especially DR and DQ, strongly co-occurred, attributing TCR associations to individual alleles was difficult. Most TCR sequences were observed very rarely across donors, whereas some public TCRs were present in many individuals. Several of the top co-occurrence clusters appeared to be linked to parvovirus B19, influenza, CMV and Epstein-Barr virus, according to a later analysis.

The sequenced sample consisted of PBMCs. This sequence was found in a woman aged 60 to 75 in good health and CMV-seropositive.

The nucleotide sequence reads TGTGCCAGCAGCGAGGGACACATCACTGAAGCTTTCTTT. This is translated as CASSEGHITEAFF. In this chain, TRBV7-3 is recombined with TRBJ1-1; perhaps TRBD1 is the D gene, with 6 bases matching. CDR1 and CDR2 are read off the germline V gene as SGHTA and FQGTGA. V gives up 5 bases and J gives up 4 bases, and the segment between their germline ends measures 11 bases. From cysteine to phenylalanine, the CDR3 is 13 amino acids long. This entry keeps only the CDR3 DNA: 39 bases, framed from base 1.